Listed below are T cell receptor beta chains from one sample, sequenced in a study of blood T cell repertoires in COVID-19. Here immunoSEQ multiplex PCR was the method, and the copy in TCRdb shows in-frame clones only, minus some. This sample has over 250,000 clones; under 90% occur once, and the top ten carry about 2%. Specimen: PBMCs or T cells enriched from blood (not recorded which). These receptors all stem from a woman aged 60-75 years who had recovered from COVID-19. Each CDR3 is given with its conserved first and last residue. D genes are given only for firm matches. Size is stated for part of the rows, as once, few or many counts, or as a class when the clone is expanded.

CDR3nt,CDR3aa,abundance,j_gene,d_gene,v_gene
TGTGCCAGCTCAAGCGCCGGGGTGCCTGGAAACACCATATATTTT,CASSSAGVPGNTIYF,-,TRBJ1-3,-,TRBV18
TGTGCCAGCATGAGGGTGGGCTATGGCTACACCTTC,CASMRVGYGYTF,once,TRBJ1-2,-,TRBV14
TGTGCCAGCAGTGGACAGACCTATAATTCACCCCTCCACTTT,CASSGQTYNSPLHF,-,TRBJ1-6,-,TRBV2
TGCGCCAGCAGCTTGGGTTCTAGCGGGAGTTACAATGAGCAGTTCTTC,CASSLGSSGSYNEQFF,-,TRBJ2-1,TRBD2,TRBV5-1
TGTGCCAGCAGCTTACGGGTCGACGGGGAGCTGTTTTTT,CASSLRVDGELFF,once,TRBJ2-2,-,TRBV11-2
TGCGCCAGCAGCTTTGGCCTGAACACTGAAGCTTTCTTT,CASSFGLNTEAFF,-,TRBJ1-1,-,TRBV5-1
TGTGCCAGTAGTACCTCAGGACAGCAGTATCAGCCCCAGCATTTT,CASSTSGQQYQPQHF,-,TRBJ1-5,-,TRBV19
TGTGCCAGCAGACTTGTTCGGGACATCTATTTAGCTAACTATGGCTACACCTTC,CASRLVRDIYLANYGYTF,-,TRBJ1-2,-,TRBV28
TGTGCCAGCAGCCCCCGGGACAGGGGGCGCTTGTCACCCCTCCACTTT,CASSPRDRGRLSPLHF,-,TRBJ1-6,TRBD1,TRBV9
TGTGCCAGCAGTTTATCCACTAGCGGGGGGGATACGCAGTATTTT,CASSLSTSGGDTQYF,-,TRBJ2-3,TRBD2,TRBV28
TGTGCCAGCAGTTTCCGGACAGGGTTGAGCGAGCAGTACTTC,CASSFRTGLSEQYF,-,TRBJ2-7,TRBD1,TRBV28
TGCGCCAGCAGCTTGGATCCAGGGGGCGCCCCCTCTGAAGCTTTCTTT,CASSLDPGGAPSEAFF,-,TRBJ1-1,TRBD1,TRBV5-1
TGTGCCTGGGCCACAGGGTACAATAGCAATCAGCCCCAGCATTTT,CAWATGYNSNQPQHF,-,TRBJ1-5,-,TRBV30
TGTGCCAGCAGCCAAGATCGGTACCGAGACTATGGCTACACCTTC,CASSQDRYRDYGYTF,-,TRBJ1-2,-,TRBV3-1/TRBV3-2
TGCAGCGCGGATGTGGCAGGCGGGGAGACCCAGTACTTC,CSADVAGGETQYF,-,TRBJ2-5,-,TRBV29-1
TGTGCCAGCAGTTACTCGCCGGCCCGGGACAGGGGCCACGAGCAGTACTTC,CASSYSPARDRGHEQYF,-,TRBJ2-7,TRBD1,TRBV6-2/TRBV6-3
TGTGCCAGCAGCAGGTCTCCGGGTATCTATGGCTACACCTTC,CASSRSPGIYGYTF,-,TRBJ1-2,-,TRBV3-1/TRBV3-2
TGTGCCAGCAGTTTGGGAGACACTGAAGCTTTCTTT,CASSLGDTEAFF,-,TRBJ1-1,-,TRBV28
TGTGCCAGCAGGCCCGGGACAGTTACAACTAATGAAAAACTGTTTTTT,CASRPGTVTTNEKLFF,-,TRBJ1-4,TRBD1,TRBV28
TGTGCCAGCAGCCTAAAACGGGGGTCCACTTCCTACGAGCAGTACTTC,CASSLKRGSTSYEQYF,few,TRBJ2-7,-,TRBV5-4
TGTGCCAGCAGACCGACAGGGGGCGTAAACACCATATATTTT,CASRPTGGVNTIYF,-,TRBJ1-3,TRBD1,TRBV7-9
TGTGCCAGCAGCGTCGGGACAGGAGTTAACTATGGCTACACCTTC,CASSVGTGVNYGYTF,-,TRBJ1-2,TRBD1,TRBV5-4
TGTGCCAGCTCGGGAGCGGGCCGCAATGAGCAGTTCTTC,CASSGAGRNEQFF,-,TRBJ2-1,-,TRBV18
TGTGCCAGCAGCGTAATATCCAGTGAGCAGTTCTTC,CASSVISSEQFF,-,TRBJ2-1,-,TRBV9
TGCAGCGTTGAAATTCGGCAGGCCTCCTACGAGCAGTACTTC,CSVEIRQASYEQYF,-,TRBJ2-7,-,TRBV29-1
TGCGCCAGCAGCTTGAGCCTAGCGGGAGGGCAGGAGACCCAGTACTTC,CASSLSLAGGQETQYF,-,TRBJ2-5,TRBD2,TRBV5-1
TGTGCCAGCAGCTTGTTTGGAGAACATAGCAATCAGCCCCAGCATTTT,CASSLFGEHSNQPQHF,-,TRBJ1-5,-,TRBV5-5
TGTGCCAGCAGTGATCGACAGGGACGAGGCTACACCTTC,CASSDRQGRGYTF,few,TRBJ1-2,TRBD1,TRBV6-1
TGTGCCAGCAGTTTATTTGCGGGGACCTATAACACCGGGGAGCTGTTTTTT,CASSLFAGTYNTGELFF,-,TRBJ2-2,-,TRBV28
TGTGCCAGCAATGTGGGGCCAGGAGCCGGGGAGCTGTTTTTT,CASNVGPGAGELFF,once,TRBJ2-2,-,TRBV2
TGTGCCAGCGCTGGGACATTGGGAGAAAAACTGTTTTTT,CASAGTLGEKLFF,-,TRBJ1-4,-,TRBV11-2
TGCGCCAGCAGCTTTGCAGGGGAGGAGCAGTACTTC,CASSFAGEEQYF,-,TRBJ2-7,-,TRBV5-1
TGTGCCAGTAGACCGGGACAGGGGGCGCTTAATTCACCCCTCCACTTT,CASRPGQGALNSPLHF,-,TRBJ1-6,TRBD1,TRBV19
TGTGCCAGCAGCGACGGTTCCTACGAGCAGTACTTC,CASSDGSYEQYF,-,TRBJ2-7,-,TRBV9
TGTGCCAAACCTCGAGGGGGACCGGCTTTCTCCTACGAGCAGTACTTC,CAKPRGGPAFSYEQYF,-,TRBJ2-7,-,TRBV9
TGTGCCAGCGGGCAGAGCATGAACACTGAAGCTTTCTTT,CASGQSMNTEAFF,-,TRBJ1-1,-,TRBV28
TGTGCCAGCAGCCTGCAGGTCGGCCTAGCGCCCACCGGGGAGCTGTTTTTT,CASSLQVGLAPTGELFF,-,TRBJ2-2,-,TRBV3-1/TRBV3-2
TGTGCCAGCGAAGTGGCTAGCTACTACGAGCAGTACTTC,CASEVASYYEQYF,-,TRBJ2-7,-,TRBV6-5
TGTGCCAGCAGCATCGGGTTTCAAGCTTTCTTT,CASSIGFQAFF,-,TRBJ1-1,-,TRBV5-4
TGTGCCAGCAGGGGGGGGGCAGCGGACACCATATATTTT,CASRGGAADTIYF,-,TRBJ1-3,-,TRBV12-3/TRBV12-4
TGTGCCATCAGCCCGGGACAGGGGAGAGAGCAGTTCTTC,CAISPGQGREQFF,-,TRBJ2-1,TRBD1,TRBV10-3
TGTGCCAGCAGTTACGGAGGGGGCGCGGTGGGCGAGCAGTACTTC,CASSYGGGAVGEQYF,-,TRBJ2-7,-,TRBV6-2/TRBV6-3
TGTGCCAGCAGCCAAGATATCTCGGGGGGGCCATCAGATACGCAGTATTTT,CASSQDISGGPSDTQYF,-,TRBJ2-3,TRBD2,TRBV4-2
TGTGCCAGCAGCCCTCTAGCGGCCTCCTACAATGAGCAGTTCTTC,CASSPLAASYNEQFF,-,TRBJ2-1,TRBD2,TRBV7-3
TGTGCCAGCAGCTTGTTTGGGGGCAGGGGCGCGGCAGAAGCTTTCTTT,CASSLFGGRGAAEAFF,-,TRBJ1-1,-,TRBV5-5
TGTGCCAGCAGTTACTCGGCGGGGGACATTAGCTCCTACAATGAGCAGTTCTTC,CASSYSAGDISSYNEQFF,-,TRBJ2-1,-,TRBV6-2/TRBV6-3
TGTGCCAGCCGCGCTGGGCCTAACTATGGCTACACCTTC,CASRAGPNYGYTF,-,TRBJ1-2,-,TRBV11-3
TGTGCCAGCAGTAAGGACAGGGGTGTTTGGGAGCAGTACTTC,CASSKDRGVWEQYF,few,TRBJ2-7,TRBD1,TRBV6-5
TGTGCCAGCAGCCAATCGTCTGAGGGTGAAGCTTTCTTT,CASSQSSEGEAFF,-,TRBJ1-1,-,TRBV16
TGTGCCACCAGCAGAGAGACTCGGCTCGGTGAGCAGTTCTTC,CATSRETRLGEQFF,once,TRBJ2-1,-,TRBV15
TGTGCCAGCAGTTTAAAGCGGCTTAATCGCTACACCTTC,CASSLKRLNRYTF,-,TRBJ1-2,-,TRBV12-3/TRBV12-4
TGTGCTAGTGGTCCCCGAGGCGGGAGTTTTTCAGATACGCAGTATTTT,CASGPRGGSFSDTQYF,-,TRBJ2-3,TRBD2,TRBV12-5
TGCGCCAGCAGCCCGACCGGGACAGGTGGTTCACCCCTCCACTTT,CASSPTGTGGSPLHF,-,TRBJ1-6,TRBD1,TRBV5-1
TGTGCCAGCAGCCAAGATTCAGGTGTGCCAGATACGCAGTATTTT,CASSQDSGVPDTQYF,few,TRBJ2-3,-,TRBV4-2